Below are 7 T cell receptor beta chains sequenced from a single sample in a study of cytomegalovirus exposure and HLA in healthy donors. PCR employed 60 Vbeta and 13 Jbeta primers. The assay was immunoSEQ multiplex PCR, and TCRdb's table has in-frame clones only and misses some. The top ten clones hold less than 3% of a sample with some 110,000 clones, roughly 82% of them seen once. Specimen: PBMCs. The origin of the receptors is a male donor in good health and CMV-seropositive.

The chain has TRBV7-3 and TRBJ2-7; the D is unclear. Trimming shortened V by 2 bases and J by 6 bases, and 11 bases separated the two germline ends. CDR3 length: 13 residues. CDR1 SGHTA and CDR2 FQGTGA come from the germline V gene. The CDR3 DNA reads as TGTGCCAGCAGCTTATTCCCCGCCGGCGAGCAGTACTTC. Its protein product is CASSLFPAGEQYF.

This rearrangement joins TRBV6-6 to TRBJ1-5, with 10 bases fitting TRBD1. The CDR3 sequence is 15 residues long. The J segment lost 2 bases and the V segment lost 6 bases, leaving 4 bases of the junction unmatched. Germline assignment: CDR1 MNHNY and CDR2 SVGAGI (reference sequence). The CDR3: CASRGTGEGNQPQHF. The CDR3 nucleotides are TGTGCCAGCAGGGGGACAGGGGAAGGCAATCAGCCCCAGCATTTT.

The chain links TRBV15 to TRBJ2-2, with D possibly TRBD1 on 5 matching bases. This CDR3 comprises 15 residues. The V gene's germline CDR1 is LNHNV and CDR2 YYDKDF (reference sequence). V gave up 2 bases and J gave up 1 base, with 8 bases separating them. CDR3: CATSRQGQNTGELFF. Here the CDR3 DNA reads TGTGCCACCAGCAGACAGGGCCAGAACACCGGGGAGCTGTTTTTT. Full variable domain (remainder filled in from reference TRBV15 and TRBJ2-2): DAMVIQNPRYQVTQFGKPVTLSCSQTLNHNVMYWYQQKSSQAPKLLFHYYDKDFNNEADTPDNFQSRRPNTSFCFLDIRSPGLGDTAMYLCATSRQGQNTGELFFGEGSRLTVL.

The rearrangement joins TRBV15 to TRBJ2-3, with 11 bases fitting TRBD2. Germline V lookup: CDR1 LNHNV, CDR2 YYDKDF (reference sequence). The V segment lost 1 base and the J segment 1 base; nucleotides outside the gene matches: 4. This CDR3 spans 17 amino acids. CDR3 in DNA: TGTGCCACCAGCAGAGTAGCGGGAGGGCCGGGCACAGATACGCAGTATTTT. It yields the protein CATSRVAGGPGTDTQYF.

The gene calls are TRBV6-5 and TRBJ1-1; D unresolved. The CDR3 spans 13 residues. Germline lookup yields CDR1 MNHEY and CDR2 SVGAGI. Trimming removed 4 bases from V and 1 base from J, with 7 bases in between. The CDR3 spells CASSSPKNTEAFF. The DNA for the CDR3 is TGTGCCAGCAGTTCCCCCAAGAACACTGAAGCTTTCTTT.

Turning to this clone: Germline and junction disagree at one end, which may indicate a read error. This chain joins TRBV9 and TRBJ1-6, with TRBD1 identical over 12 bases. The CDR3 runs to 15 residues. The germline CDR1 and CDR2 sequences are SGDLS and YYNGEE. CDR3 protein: CASSVGTGGSSPLHF. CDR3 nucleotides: TGTGCCAGCAGTGTAGGGACAGGGGGCAGTTCACCCCTCCACTTT.

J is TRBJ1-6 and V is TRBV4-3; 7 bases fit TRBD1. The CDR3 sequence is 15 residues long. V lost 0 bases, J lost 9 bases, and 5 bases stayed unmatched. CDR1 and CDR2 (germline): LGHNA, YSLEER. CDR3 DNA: TGCGCCAGCAGCCAAGAAACAGGGGTGAGTTCACCCCTCCACTTT. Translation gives CASSQETGVSSPLHF.